This T cell receptor (beta chain) was sequenced in a study of shared clonotypes between healthy human individuals. Here immunoSEQ multiplex PCR was the method, and the copy in TCRdb shows in-frame clones only, minus some. The sample gives around 980,000 clones, approximately 78% of which show up once; 0.5% to 0.65% is in the top ten. V was clipped by 2 bases and J by 4 bases, with 11 bases between them. The CDR3 length is 14 residues. Per germline, CDR1 MDHEN and CDR2 SYDVKM. The chain employs TRBV28 and TRBJ1-2; D gene uncertain. This clonotype originated in a young man in good health. Some clones in this sample may be carry-over from other donors' samples. Sequenced input: memory CD4+ T cells from PBMCs. Subset here: CD45RA-negative fraction. The CDR3 nucleotides read TGTGCCAGCAGTTTAGCGGGCCTGGGCTATGGCTACACCTTC. It yields the protein CASSLAGLGYGYTF.